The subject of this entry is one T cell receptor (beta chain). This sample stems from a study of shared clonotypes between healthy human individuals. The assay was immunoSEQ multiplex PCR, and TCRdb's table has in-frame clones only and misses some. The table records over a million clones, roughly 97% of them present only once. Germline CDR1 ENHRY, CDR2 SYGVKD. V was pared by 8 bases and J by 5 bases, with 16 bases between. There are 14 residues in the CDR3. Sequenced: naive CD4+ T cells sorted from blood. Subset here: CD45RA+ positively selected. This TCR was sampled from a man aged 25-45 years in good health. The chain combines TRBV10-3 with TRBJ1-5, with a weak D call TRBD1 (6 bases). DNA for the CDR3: TGTGCCATCGCTAACGGACAGAGAGATCAGCCCCAGCATTTT. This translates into CAIANGQRDQPQHF.